The 23 T cell receptor beta chains below come from one sample, sequenced in a study of type 1 regulatory T cells (dated by TCRdb to the early 2020s). Beyond this particular receptor, the publication reports: A more restricted TCR repertoire was observed in Tr1 cells than in non-Tr1 cells, and this restriction was interpreted in the study as alloantigen-induced clonal expansion.

Sequencing relied on an Illumina MiSeq. TCRdb itself trimmed the public reads at Q25 with fastp, ran MiXCR and retained productive beta chains. Each CDR3 protein appears once, grouped with its most common genes and DNA. The sample records tens of thousands of distinct CDR3 sequences, less than 25% of which are singletons. Clones ranked in the top ten supply 7% to 10% of the sample. Their antigens remain unidentified. Sequenced material: cultured type 1 regulatory T (Tr1) cells, either the whole culture or a sorted fraction (not recorded which). What this sample's cell subset or site label stands for: type 1 regulatory T cells sorted from the T-allo10 product. The receptors derive from a human donor in good health.

This clonotype occurred a few times. The V call is TRBV6-5, the J call TRBJ2-5; 7 bases line up with TRBD1. Germline lookup yields CDR1 MNHEY and CDR2 SVGAGI. The CDR3 contains 13 residues. V gave up 6 bases and J gave up 3 bases; unmatched junction bases: 4. The CDR3 loop reads CASSHGQEETQYF. Here the CDR3 DNA reads TGTGCCAGCAGCCACGGACAGGAAGAGACCCAGTACTTC.

In this sample, this clonotype turned up many times. The genes are TRBV7-3 and TRBJ2-1; TRBD2 agrees at 15 bases. Trimming took 2 bases from V and 1 from J; bases not matched to a gene: 0. This CDR3 spans 17 amino acids. Germline V gene lookup returns CDR1 SGHTA and CDR2 FQGTGA. The CDR3 bases are TGTGCCAGCAGCTTAGGGACTAGCGGGAGGTCCTACAATGAGCAGTTCTTC. This gives the protein CASSLGTSGRSYNEQFF. Full variable domain (rest looked up from reference TRBV7-3 and TRBJ2-1): GAGVSQTPSNKVTEKGKYVELRCDPISGHTALYWYRQSLGQGPEFLIYFQGTGAADDSGLPNDRFFAVRPEGSVSTLKIQRTERGDSAVYLCASSLGTSGRSYNEQFFGPGTRLTVL.

J is TRBJ1-5 and V is TRBV20-1, with D maybe TRBD1 (6 bases). V was shortened by 0 bases and J by 6 bases, with 12 bases between the two germline ends. This CDR3 comprises 14 residues. Germline V lookup: CDR1 DFQATT, CDR2 SNEGSKA (reference sequence). In nucleotides, the CDR3 is TGCAGTGCTAGAGATCAAGGGGGGTTTCAGCCCCAGCATTTT. This gives the protein CSARDQGGFQPQHF.

This clonotype was counted a few times. The rearrangement joins TRBV7-9 to TRBJ1-4, with D hard to call. The germline V and J ends were trimmed by 5 bases and 0 bases, with 7 bases remaining between them. The CDR3 is 14 residues long. Per germline, CDR1 SEHNR and CDR2 FQNEAQ (reference sequence). As DNA, the CDR3 is TGTGCCAGCAGCATGGGATCAACTAATGAAAAACTGTTTTTT. Translation gives CASSMGSTNEKLFF.

This clonotype was seen a handful of times. This chain links TRBV20-1 with TRBJ1-5; no definite D call. CDR1 is DFQATT and CDR2 is SNEGSKA in the germline V gene (reference sequence). CDR3 length equals 14 residues. V was trimmed by 3 bases and J by 4 bases, leaving 13 bases between them. CDR3 in amino acids: CSASIGKINQPQHF. CDR3 nucleotides: TGCAGTGCTAGTATAGGAAAAATAAATCAGCCCCAGCATTTT.

The J gene is TRBJ2-1, the V gene TRBV20-1; TRBD2 agrees at 8 bases. Germline V gives CDR1 DFQATT, CDR2 SNEGSKA (reference sequence). V dropped 1 base and J dropped 9; count of bases not matched to a gene: 8. The CDR3 consists of 14 residues. CDR3 sequence (DNA): TGCAGTGCTAGAGCCAGGACTAGCTCGAGTGAGCAGTTCTTC. Amino acid sequence: CSARARTSSSEQFF.

At least ten counts were recorded for this clonotype. The genes are TRBV6-6 and TRBJ2-7, with D perhaps TRBD1 or TRBD2 (6 bases each). This CDR3 region has 14 residues. Trimming shortened V by 8 bases and J by 2 bases, and 16 bases separated the two germline ends. The germline V gene has CDR1 MNHNY and CDR2 SVGAGI (reference sequence). CDR3 loop: CASDEKRGAYEQYF. The CDR3 coding sequence is TGTGCCAGCGACGAAAAGAGGGGGGCCTACGAGCAGTACTTC.

This chain connects TRBV9 to TRBJ2-2; D is unresolved. The CDR3 spans 14 residues. Germline V CDR1 and CDR2: SGDLS, YYNGEE. V lost 0 bases and J 1 base, leaving 4 bases between the germline ends. CDR3 sequence reads: CASSVVGNTGELFF. CDR3 nucleotides: TGTGCCAGCAGCGTAGTGGGGAACACCGGGGAGCTGTTTTTT.

This clonotype has at least ten counts. This sequence joins TRBV7-2 and TRBJ2-1; 9 nucleotides match TRBD2. This CDR3 is built from 14 residues. V was pared by 4 bases and J by 7 bases, with 5 bases of the junction left unmatched. Germline CDR1 reads SGHTA; CDR2 reads FQGNSA. CDR3 sequence: CASSSGLAWNEQFF. As DNA, the CDR3 is TGTGCCAGCAGCTCGGGACTAGCTTGGAATGAGCAGTTCTTC.

Comment on this clonotype: A read error may produce the germline difference seen at one junction end. V and J are TRBV5-1 and TRBJ2-4; D gene ambiguous. From germline, CDR1 is SGHRS and CDR2 YFSETQ. This CDR3 spans 16 amino acids. The CDR3 coding sequence is TGCGCCAGCAGCTTGGCCCCGGGCCCCACACAAAACATTCGGTACTTC. This codes for CASSLAPGPTQNIRYF. The full variable domain, completed using reference TRBV5-1 and TRBJ2-4, is KAGVTQTPRYLIKTRGQQVTLSCSPISGHRSVSWYQQTPGQGLQFLFEYFSETQRNKGNFPGRFSGRQFSNSRSEMNVSTLELGDSALYLCASSLAPGPTQNIRYFGAGTRLSVL.

The rearrangement links TRBV28 to TRBJ1-1; D is uncertain. The V end was cut by 6 bases, the J end by 0 bases, with 11 bases between. Germline CDR1 is MDHEN and CDR2 is SYDVKM. CDR3 length equals 14 residues. The CDR3: CASSSRSLNTEAFF. CDR3 nucleotide sequence: TGTGCCAGCAGCTCCCGATCGTTGAACACTGAAGCTTTCTTT.

V gene TRBV29-1 combines with J gene TRBJ2-3; D gene uncertain. Germline CDR1 and CDR2: SQVTM and ANQGSEA. The CDR3 consists of 15 residues. V lost 3 bases and J lost 2, with 15 bases in between. CDR3 sequence: CSVDDQPRNTDTQYF. The CDR3 region has the DNA TGCAGCGTTGACGACCAGCCACGTAACACAGATACGCAGTATTTT.

The chain is built from TRBV5-4 and TRBJ1-1; D remains unclear. Germline CDR1 reads SGHNT; CDR2 reads YYREEE (reference sequence). There are 14 residues in the CDR3. The germline V and J ends were trimmed by 4 bases and 6 bases, with 16 bases remaining between them. The CDR3 DNA reads TGTGCCAGCAGCCAGAAGACGAGCGAGGCTGAAGCTTTCTTT. Residues: CASSQKTSEAEAFF.

V usage is TRBV19 and J usage is TRBJ1-4; 8 bases match TRBD1. The germline CDR1 and CDR2 sequences are LNHDA and SQIVND (reference sequence). The trim removed 5 bases at V and 7 bases at J, leaving 9 bases unmatched. The CDR3 has 15 amino acids. The CDR3 here is CASSRAGGGGEKLFF. The CDR3 bases are TGTGCCAGTAGTCGGGCAGGGGGCGGAGGTGAAAAACTGTTTTTT.

A few counts support this clonotype. This chain joins TRBV25-1 and TRBJ1-1; D is ambiguous. Germline-derived CDR1 and CDR2 are MGHDK and SYGVNS. V shed 6 bases and J shed 2 bases, with 10 bases lying between them. The CDR3 extends over 13 amino acids. Here the CDR3 reads CASRGGGNTEAFF. As DNA, the CDR3 is TGTGCCAGCAGGGGCGGAGGAAACACTGAAGCTTTCTTT.

This clonotype was counted between two and nine times. The chain combines TRBV12-3 or TRBV12-4 with TRBJ2-2; 8 nucleotides align to TRBD1. Trimming took 6 bases from V and 5 from J; bases not matched to a gene: 8. The CDR3 is 15 residues long. This chain's CDR3 is CASSPGTGRTGELFF. The CDR3 coding sequence is TGTGCCAGCAGCCCCGGGACAGGACGAACCGGGGAGCTGTTTTTT.

This chain joins TRBV20-1 and TRBJ2-3; 10 positions match TRBD2. Looked up from germline, CDR1 is DFQATT and CDR2 is SNEGSKA (reference sequence). Losses at the gene ends were 2 bases for V and 5 bases for J; bases not matched to a gene: 4. This CDR3 is 14 amino acids long. As DNA, the CDR3 is TGCAGTGCTAGACTAGCGGGAGTTCTAGATACGCAGTATTTT. It specifies CSARLAGVLDTQYF.

This clonotype was seen a handful of times. The V gene is TRBV5-1, the J gene TRBJ2-1; D assignment may be TRBD1 or TRBD2 (6 bases each). The germline V and J ends were trimmed by 1 base and 2 bases, with 13 bases remaining between them. There are 16 residues in the CDR3. Per germline, CDR1 SGHRS and CDR2 YFSETQ. The CDR3 DNA reads as TGCGCCAGCAGCTTGTTAGGGGGGCGGACCTACAATGAGCAGTTCTTC. This encodes CASSLLGGRTYNEQFF.

In its sample, this clonotype was seen a few times. The chain combines TRBV5-1 with TRBJ2-1; 8 bases are shared with TRBD2. CDR3 length: 14 amino acids. Trimming at V came to 2 bases and at J to 8 bases, leaving 6 bases not matched to a gene. From germline, CDR1 is SGHRS and CDR2 YFSETQ. DNA for the CDR3: TGCGCCAGCAGCTTAGCGGGAGCTGACCATGAGCAGTTCTTC. Protein: CASSLAGADHEQFF.

The table lists this clonotype with a few counts. The chain employs TRBV5-1 and TRBJ2-5; TRBD2 aligns across 12 bases. Germline loops: CDR1 SGHRS, CDR2 YFSETQ. This CDR3 region has 14 residues. The ends lost 5 bases at V and 5 bases at J; junction bases unmatched: 4. CDR3 nucleotide sequence: TGCGCCAGCAGGACTAGCGGGAGTCAGGAGACCCAGTACTTC. Translating it yields CASRTSGSQETQYF.

This clonotype occurred a few times. V is TRBV29-1 and J is TRBJ2-2; a weak D match, TRBD2 (6 bases). The CDR3 runs 15 residues. Trimming shortened V by 4 bases and J by 2 bases, and 14 bases separated the two germline ends. Germline V gene lookup returns CDR1 SQVTM and CDR2 ANQGSEA. The CDR3 DNA is TGCAGCGTTGTGGGAGGTCCCCTTAACACCGGGGAGCTGTTTTTT. Its protein product is CSVVGGPLNTGELFF.

The chain uses TRBV3-1 and TRBJ2-7; 8 positions agree with TRBD2. V shed 1 base, J shed 4 bases, and the junction held 6 bases outside the gene matches. CDR1 is LGHDT, CDR2 YNNKEL, per germline (reference sequence). The CDR3 has 15 amino acids. CDR3 in amino acids: CASSQGGTRSYEQYF. CDR3 DNA sequence: TGTGCCAGCAGCCAAGGAGGGACTAGGAGTTACGAGCAGTACTTC.

The rearrangement joins TRBV12-3 or TRBV12-4 to TRBJ1-5; 10 bases map to TRBD1. The CDR3 is 14 residues long. Unmatched junction bases numbered 3, after V lost 8 bases and J lost 2 bases. CDR3 residues: CASGGTGGNQPQHF. The CDR3 DNA reads as TGTGCCAGCGGGGGGACAGGGGGCAATCAGCCCCAGCATTTT.